The 32 T cell receptor beta chains below were found in one sample sequenced in a study of Tregs in tolerant kidney transplant recipients. Sequencing was performed with immunoSEQ multiplex PCR; in TCRdb, only in-frame clones are kept and a portion is missing. This repertoire shows about 240,000 clones, around 82% found once; its top ten account for 0.5% to 0.65%. Sequenced: CD4+ T cells from blood. All receptors derive from a human donor in good health.

CDR3 sequence: CASSSPRTITDTQYF. CDR3 nucleotide sequence: TGTGCCAGCAGCTCCCCAAGGACAATCACAGATACGCAGTATTTT. The chain joins TRBV5-4 to TRBJ2-3; tentatively, D is TRBD1 (5 bases). This CDR3 spans 15 amino acids. Germline CDR1 and CDR2: SGHNT and YYREEE (reference sequence). V dropped 3 bases and J dropped 2 bases, with 13 bases sitting between them.

This clone was seen repeatedly, ten times or more. Other DNA sequences in this specimen translate into the identical CDR3. The V call is TRBV14, the J call TRBJ2-5, with a weak D call TRBD2 (6 bases). V shed 1 base and J shed 2 bases, with 8 bases lying between them. The germline V gene has CDR1 SGHDN and CDR2 FVKESK. The CDR3 is 14 residues long. The CDR3, as DNA: TGTGCCAGCAGCCAAGCCGCGGGGCAAGAGACCCAGTACTTC. Translation gives CASSQAAGQETQYF.

The chain carries TRBV7-3 and TRBJ2-5; D may be TRBD1 (5 bases). V was cut by 4 bases and J by 2 bases, with 8 bases left in between. The germline CDR1 and CDR2 sequences are SGHTA and FQGTGA. The CDR3 is 13 amino acids. This chain's CDR3 is CASSYRQQETQYF. CDR3 DNA sequence: TGTGCCAGCAGCTACCGACAGCAAGAGACCCAGTACTTC.

The gene calls are TRBV2 and TRBJ2-5, with a tentative D call TRBD2 (7 bases). This CDR3 is built from 16 residues. Germline V gene data show CDR1 as SNHLY and CDR2 as FYNNEI. The V gene lost 11 bases and the J gene lost 5 bases, with 27 bases spanning the gap. CDR3 in DNA: TGTGCCCGCACTCAATCCAGCGGGGAGGGGGTTGAGACCCAGTACTTC. Amino acid sequence: CARTQSSGEGVETQYF.

This clone was counted a single time. The chain carries TRBV2 and TRBJ1-3; D remains unclear. This CDR3 is built from 16 residues. Germline CDR1 reads SNHLY; CDR2 reads FYNNEI. V was pared by 8 bases and J by 5 bases, with 22 bases between. DNA of the CDR3: TGTGCCAGCGAAGGTAACGGACGGACTTCCCGAAACACCATATATTTT. The encoded protein is CASEGNGRTSRNTIYF.

V is TRBV5-4 and J is TRBJ2-5; 9 nucleotides align to TRBD1. The CDR3 totals 13 residues. Trimming cost V 2 bases and J 4 bases; bases outside gene matches: 0. Germline assignment: CDR1 SGHNT and CDR2 YYREEE (reference sequence). The CDR3 is CASSLQGAETQYF. The CDR3 region has the DNA TGTGCCAGCAGCTTACAGGGGGCAGAGACCCAGTACTTC.

The rearrangement uses TRBV6-5 and TRBJ1-2, with 7 nucleotides matching TRBD1. The V gene's germline CDR1 is MNHEY and CDR2 SVGAGI. This CDR3 comprises 14 residues. J lost 3 bases, V lost 7 bases, and 8 bases had no gene match. CDR3 loop: CASTRDGQDYGYTF. The CDR3 region has the DNA TGTGCCAGCACCCGAGACGGACAGGACTATGGCTACACCTTC.

This clone was picked up a small number of times. CDR3 loop: CASSRDRNEQFF. The CDR3 DNA follows: TGTGCCAGCAGTAGGGACCGGAATGAGCAGTTCTTC. The rearrangement uses TRBV2 and TRBJ2-1; the D call may be TRBD1 or TRBD2 (5 bases each). This CDR3 spans 12 amino acids. Between the trimmed V and J ends, which lost 5 bases and 7 bases, there was a span of 9 bases. CDR1 and CDR2 from the germline V gene are SNHLY and FYNNEI.

To note about this clone: The germline gene is not matched at one end of the junction; a read error may be the cause. This same CDR3 is encoded by further DNA sequences in the sample. V gene TRBV7-7 combines with J gene TRBJ2-1, with D maybe TRBD1 (7 bases). In germline, CDR1 is SSHAT, CDR2 FNYEAQ (reference sequence). The CDR3 length is 18 residues. The CDR3 sequence: CASSLGGWGDSMVDEQFF. The CDR3 coding sequence is TGTGCTAGCAGCTTAGGGGGGTGGGGGGACAGCATGGTTGATGAGCAGTTCTTC.

The chain is built from TRBV6-1 and TRBJ1-4, with 11 bases matching TRBD1. Trimming at V came to 1 base and at J to 4 bases, leaving 5 bases not matched to a gene. This CDR3 has 17 residues. In germline, CDR1 is MNHNS, CDR2 SASEGT. The chain's CDR3 is CASSEGTGGARNEKLFF. The DNA for the CDR3 is TGTGCCAGCAGTGAAGGGACAGGGGGCGCGCGTAATGAAAAACTGTTTTTT.

The chain recombines TRBV7-3 with TRBJ1-1; D is uncertain. Between the trimmed V and J ends, which lost 5 bases and 2 bases, there was a span of 12 bases. The CDR3 contains 14 residues. From germline, CDR1 is SGHTA and CDR2 FQGTGA. In DNA, the CDR3 is TGTGCCAGCAGCCTAGACCCACAAAACACTGAAGCTTTCTTT. Its translation is CASSLDPQNTEAFF.

This chain connects TRBV6-1 to TRBJ2-1; possibly TRBD1 for D (6 bases). The length of the CDR3 is 13 residues. The germline gives CDR1 MNHNS, CDR2 SASEGT. V was pared by 7 bases and J by 7 bases, with 14 bases between. The CDR3 nucleotides read TGTGCCAGCACCCGAAGGGGGACGAATGAGCAGTTCTTC. As protein: CASTRRGTNEQFF.

J is TRBJ1-1 and V is TRBV7-2, with 8 nucleotides matching TRBD1. The germline CDR1 and CDR2 sequences are SGHTA and FQGNSA. The trim removed 0 bases at V and 5 bases at J, leaving 2 bases unmatched. The CDR3 sequence is 14 residues long. CDR3 sequence (DNA): TGTGCCAGCAGCTTAGCCAACAGGGGGACTGAAGCTTTCTTT. It encodes CASSLANRGTEAFF.

The chain uses TRBV6-4 and TRBJ1-2; D not resolved. V gave up 4 bases and J gave up 0 bases, with 6 bases separating them. This CDR3 has 13 amino acids. Germline lookup yields CDR1 MRHNA and CDR2 SNTAGT. CDR3 residues: CASSVGANYGYTF. CDR3 nucleotides: TGTGCCAGCAGTGTTGGAGCTAACTATGGCTACACCTTC.

The V call is TRBV6-1, the J call TRBJ2-3, with D perhaps matching TRBD2 (6 bases). CDR1 and CDR2 (germline): MNHNS, SASEGT. The CDR3 runs 15 residues. V gave up 3 bases and J gave up 1 base, with 11 bases separating them. CDR3 in DNA: TGTGCCAGCAGTGAGCCTGGGGAGGGCACAGATACGCAGTATTTT. This sequence encodes CASSEPGEGTDTQYF.

The chain recombines TRBV5-1 with TRBJ2-7, with a weak D call TRBD1 (6 bases). Germline V gives CDR1 SGHRS, CDR2 YFSETQ. The CDR3 consists of 12 residues. The V end lost 0 bases, the J end lost 5 bases, and 6 bases lay between the germline ends. DNA of the CDR3: TGCGCCAGCAGCTTGGAGGGGGACGAGCAGTACTTC. Its translation is CASSLEGDEQYF.

J is TRBJ2-3 and V is TRBV28, with D perhaps being TRBD1 or TRBD2 (5 bases each). Germline assignment: CDR1 MDHEN and CDR2 SYDVKM. Trimming removed 3 bases at V and 2 bases at J, with 15 bases between. This CDR3 contains 16 residues. The CDR3: CASSFPPGPYTDTQYF. The CDR3 nucleotides read TGTGCCAGCAGTTTTCCCCCGGGACCTTACACAGATACGCAGTATTTT.

This chain uses TRBV19 with TRBJ1-1, with 7 bases aligning to TRBD1. J lost 4 bases, V lost 2 bases, and 13 bases had no gene match. This CDR3 has 17 residues. Looked up from germline, CDR1 is LNHDA and CDR2 is SQIVND (reference sequence). CDR3 nucleotide sequence: TGTGCCAGTAGTATACTACCGACGACAGGGTTCGGCACTGAAGCTTTCTTT. Amino acids: CASSILPTTGFGTEAFF.

V usage is TRBV30 and J usage is TRBJ1-2; no definite D call. Looked up from germline, CDR1 is GTSNPN and CDR2 is SVGIG (reference sequence). V lost 4 bases to trimming and J lost 6 bases, with 15 bases between them. The CDR3 covers 13 residues. The CDR3 nucleotides read TGTGCCTGGACACGACAAGTATTAGATGGCTACACCTTC. Residues: CAWTRQVLDGYTF.

The chain is built from TRBV19 and TRBJ1-2, with a possible D match to TRBD1 (5 bases). Per the germline V gene, CDR1 is LNHDA and CDR2 is SQIVND (reference sequence). V lost 4 bases and J 8 bases, leaving 20 bases between the germline ends. This CDR3 has 15 amino acids. The chain's CDR3 is CASSSGGFRLEGYTF. Here the CDR3 DNA reads TGTGCCAGTAGTAGCGGGGGGTTCCGACTAGAGGGCTACACCTTC.

The V and J genes are TRBV7-8 and TRBJ2-1; a weak D match, TRBD2 (5 bases). V was shortened by 3 bases and J by 2 bases, with 11 bases between the two germline ends. This CDR3 region has 15 residues. The V gene's germline CDR1 is SGHVS and CDR2 FQNEAQ. The CDR3, as DNA: TGTGCCAGCAGCTTCGGTGCGGAGGCCTACAATGAGCAGTTCTTC. This encodes CASSFGAEAYNEQFF.

This clone was counted a few times. The genes are TRBV4-1 and TRBJ2-5; no firm D call. V was pared by 1 base and J by 7 bases, with 13 bases between. The germline V gene encodes CDR1 MGHRA and CDR2 YSYEKL. The CDR3 loop spans 14 amino acids. The CDR3 region is CASSQVLDGPTQYF. DNA for the CDR3: TGCGCCAGCAGCCAAGTCCTCGACGGGCCGACCCAGTACTTC.

This chain uses TRBV6-5 with TRBJ1-3, with unresolved D. Germline CDR1 is MNHEY and CDR2 is SVGAGI. The CDR3 contains 15 residues. The V end was cut by 6 bases, the J end by 0 bases, with 12 bases between. CDR3: CASREHQSSGNTIYF. The CDR3 region has the DNA TGTGCCAGCAGGGAACACCAGAGCTCTGGAAACACCATATATTTT.

This chain links TRBV18 with TRBJ2-2; D might be TRBD1 (6 bases). V was cut by 3 bases and J by 3 bases, with 14 bases left in between. The CDR3 is 16 amino acids. CDR1 and CDR2 (germline): KGHSH, LQKENI. The CDR3 loop is CASSPTGHGDTGELFF. As DNA, the CDR3 is TGTGCCAGCTCACCCACAGGGCATGGCGACACCGGGGAGCTGTTTTTT. Using reference TRBV18 and TRBJ2-2 for the parts outside the CDR3, the full variable domain is NAGVMQNPRHLVRRRGQEARLRCSPMKGHSHVYWYRQLPEEGLKFMVYLQKENIIDESGMPKERFSAEFPKEGPSILRIQQVVRGDSAAYFCASSPTGHGDTGELFFGEGSRLTVL.

The chain couples TRBV5-4 to TRBJ1-1; D remains ambiguous. The V end was cut by 0 bases, the J end by 2 bases, with 8 bases between. CDR3 length: 14 amino acids. Germline V gene data show CDR1 as SGHNT and CDR2 as YYREEE (reference sequence). The CDR3 DNA reads as TGTGCCAGCAGCTTGGCGACGTATAACACTGAAGCTTTCTTT. Translation: CASSLATYNTEAFF.

The chain links TRBV5-1 to TRBJ2-5; 8 positions agree with TRBD1. CDR1 is SGHRS and CDR2 is YFSETQ in the germline V gene. V lost 2 bases to trimming and J lost 3 bases; unmatched junction nucleotides: 3. This CDR3 has 14 amino acids. CDR3 residues: CASSFLTGEETQYF. DNA for the CDR3: TGCGCCAGCAGCTTTTTGACAGGGGAAGAGACCCAGTACTTC.

About this clone itself: The junction differs from germline at one of its ends, possibly a read error. The rearrangement joins TRBV10-3 to TRBJ1-1; D is unclear. The CDR3 consists of 12 residues. CDR1 and CDR2 (germline): ENHRY, SYGVKD. CDR3 in DNA: TGTGCCATCAGTGAGGTGGTGGGCCCCTTTTTTTTT. This encodes CAISEVVGPFFF.

The V gene is TRBV27, the J gene TRBJ2-5; D uncertain. CDR1 is MNHEY and CDR2 is SMNVEV in the germline V gene (reference sequence). V was pared by 2 bases and J by 9 bases, with 10 bases between. This CDR3 comprises 12 residues. CDR3 in DNA: TGTGCCAGCAGTTTAAGGCTCGGGCCCCAGTACTTC. It translates to CASSLRLGPQYF.

This chain joins TRBV7-9 and TRBJ1-2, with a tentative D call TRBD1 (5 bases). This CDR3 spans 15 amino acids. The V gene lost 1 base and the J gene lost 4 bases, with 13 bases spanning the gap. In germline, CDR1 is SEHNR, CDR2 FQNEAQ (reference sequence). CDR3 nucleotides: TGTGCCAGCAGCTTAGGGGACCCGGACCTCTATGGCTACACCTTC. This codes for CASSLGDPDLYGYTF.

The chain uses TRBV5-1 and TRBJ2-3; perhaps TRBD2 as D (6 bases). Trimming removed 6 bases at V and 3 bases at J, with 17 bases between. From germline, CDR1 is SGHRS and CDR2 YFSETQ. The CDR3 runs to 15 residues. This CDR3 is CASNPGGAVTDTQYF. DNA of the CDR3: TGCGCCAGCAATCCCGGCGGGGCGGTGACAGATACGCAGTATTTT.

The chain recombines TRBV7-8 with TRBJ1-5; the D is unclear. V dropped 5 bases and J dropped 0 bases, with 8 bases sitting between them. Per the germline V gene, CDR1 is SGHVS and CDR2 is FQNEAQ. The CDR3 is 14 residues long. CDR3 DNA sequence: TGTGCCAGCAGCCGTGACTATAGCAATCAGCCCCAGCATTTT. It is translated as CASSRDYSNQPQHF. Looking up the rest from reference TRBV7-8 and TRBJ1-5 gives the full variable domain: GAGVSQSPRYKVAKRGQDVALRCDPISGHVSLFWYQQALGQGPEFLTYFQNEAQLDKSGLPSDRFFAERPEGSVSTLKIQRTQQEDSAVYLCASSRDYSNQPQHFGDGTRLSIL.

This chain joins TRBV5-1 and TRBJ1-2; D might be TRBD1 (6 bases). CDR1 and CDR2 from the germline V gene are SGHRS and YFSETQ. Deletions cut 8 bases from V and 6 bases from J, with 17 bases between. This CDR3 is built from 13 residues. This CDR3 is CASQRGDRDGYTF. The CDR3 DNA sequence: TGCGCCAGTCAAAGGGGGGATAGGGATGGCTACACCTTC.